The present TCR beta chain was sequenced within a study of blood T cell repertoires in COVID-19. Overall study: Samples of COVID-19 (acute and convalescent) were obtained from the United States, Italy and Spain. T cells, B-cell-depleted T cells, or PBMCs supplied cDNA or gDNA.

Germline V gives CDR1 SGHKS, CDR2 YYEKEE (reference sequence). The CDR3 runs to 15 residues. The germline V and J ends were trimmed by 0 bases and 4 bases, with 11 bases remaining between them. Original processing methods: Nucleated cell counts were estimated from reference gene primer amplification. TCRdb's copy holds only in-frame clones and misses some; the assay was immunoSEQ multiplex PCR. Clone size and V and J calls were adopted from that table, with D and trimming inferred from the DNA. This sample has 70,000 to 95,000 clones; 81% occur once, and the top ten carry approximately 20%. This clonotype was sampled from a woman aged 70 to 79 with acute or convalescent COVID-19. Sequenced material: peripheral blood. V usage is TRBV5-5 and J usage is TRBJ1-3; no clear D gene. In DNA form, the CDR3 reads TGTGCCAGCAGCTTGGGGGGAGTCGCGGGAAACACCATATATTTT. Amino acid sequence: CASSLGGVAGNTIYF.